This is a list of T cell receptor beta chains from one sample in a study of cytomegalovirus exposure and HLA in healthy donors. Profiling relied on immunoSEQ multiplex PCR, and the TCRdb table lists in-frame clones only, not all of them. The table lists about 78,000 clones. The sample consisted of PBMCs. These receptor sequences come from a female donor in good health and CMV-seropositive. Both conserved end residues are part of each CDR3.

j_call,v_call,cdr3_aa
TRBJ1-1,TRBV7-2,CASRTGFGDTEAFF
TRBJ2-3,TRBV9,CASRSLSTDTQYF
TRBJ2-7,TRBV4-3,CASSQGTASSYEQYF
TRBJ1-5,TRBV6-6,CASSSGAINQPQHF
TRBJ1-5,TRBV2,CASSKADRVGQPQHF
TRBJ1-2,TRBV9,CASSVTGGGNYGYTF
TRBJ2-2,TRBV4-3,CASSQVGGTGELFF
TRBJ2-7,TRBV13,CASSLGGPGLAGKNSYEQYF
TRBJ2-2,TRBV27,CASSPFSTGELFF
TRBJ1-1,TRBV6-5,CASRTPGAPSSAAFF
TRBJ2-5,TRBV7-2,CASSSQETQYF
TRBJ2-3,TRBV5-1,CASSWRGATDTQYF
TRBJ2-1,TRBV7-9,CASSLVGSSYNEQFF
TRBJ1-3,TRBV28,CASRPDRFSGNTIYF
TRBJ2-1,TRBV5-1,CASSLGDRGKLNNEQFF
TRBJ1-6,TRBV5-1,CASSPINREDSPLHF
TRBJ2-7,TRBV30,CAWSVSRLGYTYEQYF
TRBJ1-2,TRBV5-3,CARSLQGVRGDGYTF
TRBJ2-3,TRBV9,CASSPRTGGLTDTQYF
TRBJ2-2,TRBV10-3,CAIRNDRPTGELFF
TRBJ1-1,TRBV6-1,CASSGGQGEGVTEAFF
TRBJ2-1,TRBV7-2,CASSSMGGASGGTYNEQFF